The 20 T cell receptor beta chains below all came from one sample that was sequenced in a study of shared clonotypes between healthy human individuals. Some clones are missing from TCRdb's copy, which holds only in-frame ones; the method was immunoSEQ multiplex PCR. The sample lists around 1.4 million clones; just under 99% were seen once. Sequenced input: naive CD4+ T cells sorted from blood. Subset indicated: CD45RA+ positively selected. Receptors originate from a man younger than 45 in good health.

The chain joins TRBV7-8 to TRBJ2-5; 11 bases line up with TRBD2. V shed 4 bases, J shed 5 bases, and the junction held 9 bases outside the gene matches. This CDR3 region has 16 residues. Germline V gene lookup returns CDR1 SGHVS and CDR2 FQNEAQ. The CDR3 is CASSSHPRLAGETQYF. CDR3 DNA: TGTGCCAGCAGCTCCCACCCCCGACTAGCGGGGGAGACCCAGTACTTC.

This clone was observed once. The gene calls are TRBV20-1 and TRBJ2-1; D unclear. Germline V gene lookup returns CDR1 DFQATT and CDR2 SNEGSKA (reference sequence). The CDR3 consists of 11 residues. V lost 3 bases and J lost 8, with 8 bases in between. CDR3 protein: CSASRSYEQFF. CDR3 DNA sequence: TGCAGTGCTAGTAGGTCGTATGAGCAGTTCTTC.

This clone was observed once. This rearrangement joins TRBV5-4 to TRBJ2-3; 12 positions match TRBD2. Germline CDR1 and CDR2: SGHNT and YYREEE (reference sequence). Trimming removed 4 bases from V and 6 bases from J; junction bases left unmatched: 6. CDR3 length: 15 amino acids. The CDR3 loop reads CASSTRTSGIDTQYF. In DNA form, the CDR3 reads TGTGCCAGCAGCACCCGGACTAGCGGGATTGATACGCAGTATTTT.

The rearrangement uses TRBV5-1 and TRBJ2-7; D perhaps matches TRBD2 (5 bases). Germline V lookup: CDR1 SGHRS, CDR2 YFSETQ. This CDR3 has 14 amino acids. Trimming removed 2 bases from V and 3 bases from J, with 12 bases in between. The CDR3 DNA reads TGCGCCAGCAGCTTAGGGATCGGGGACTACGAGCAGTACTTC. It yields the protein CASSLGIGDYEQYF.

V and J are TRBV7-2 and TRBJ2-7; D unresolved. CDR3 length equals 12 residues. The germline V gene encodes CDR1 SGHTA and CDR2 FQGNSA. V lost 5 bases, J lost 0 bases, and 5 bases lay in between. The CDR3 DNA sequence: TGTGCCAGCAGCATCCCCTCCTACGAGCAGTACTTC. Translating it yields CASSIPSYEQYF.

This chain connects TRBV28 to TRBJ2-7; D possibly uses TRBD1 or TRBD2 (7 bases each). CDR1 and CDR2 from the germline V gene are MDHEN and SYDVKM. V lost 5 bases and J 0 bases, leaving 17 bases between the germline ends. The CDR3 has 16 amino acids. The CDR3 reads CASSRTARGGSYEQYF. CDR3 coding DNA: TGTGCCAGCAGTCGCACGGCCAGGGGGGGCTCCTACGAGCAGTACTTC.

A word on this clone: In the same sample, other DNA sequences code for this CDR3. The gene calls are TRBV9 and TRBJ2-1; 11 bases are a match to TRBD2. Trimming removed 3 bases from V and 1 base from J; junction bases left unmatched: 3. The CDR3 contains 16 residues. Per germline, CDR1 SGDLS and CDR2 YYNGEE. CDR3 residues: CASSARTSGSYNEQFF. The CDR3 DNA follows: TGTGCCAGCAGCGCCCGGACTAGCGGGTCCTACAATGAGCAGTTCTTC.

V gene TRBV6-1 combines with J gene TRBJ2-7; D assignment may be TRBD1 or TRBD2 (5 bases each). The CDR3 has 13 residues. CDR1 is MNHNS, CDR2 SASEGT, per germline. Trimming shortened V by 7 bases and J by 3 bases, and 13 bases separated the two germline ends. The CDR3 spells CASKFEGRYEQYF. The CDR3 DNA reads TGTGCCAGCAAATTCGAGGGGCGCTACGAGCAGTACTTC.

The V and J genes are TRBV29-1 and TRBJ2-1, with 14 bases matching TRBD2. Trimming removed 1 base from V and 6 bases from J; junction bases left unmatched: 8. The V gene's germline CDR1 is SQVTM and CDR2 ANQGSEA. This CDR3 comprises 17 residues. The CDR3 nucleotides are TGCAGCGTTGAAGGACTAGCGGGAGGGCCTTCCCTCAATGAGCAGTTCTTC. The encoded protein is CSVEGLAGGPSLNEQFF.

The chain uses TRBV10-2 and TRBJ1-4; D perhaps matches TRBD1 (6 bases). CDR3 length: 15 residues. The ends were cut back, 4 bases at V and 6 bases at J, with 15 bases in the middle. CDR1 and CDR2 (germline): WSHSY, SAAADI. The CDR3 protein is CASSVGGQVYEKLFF. CDR3 bases: TGCGCCAGCAGTGTAGGGGGGCAGGTTTATGAAAAACTGTTTTTT.

This clone was observed a single time. V and J are TRBV6-6 and TRBJ2-3; TRBD1 might be the D (5 bases). The germline V gene encodes CDR1 MNHNY and CDR2 SVGAGI (reference sequence). The CDR3 totals 16 residues. The V and J ends lost 4 bases and 5 bases respectively, with 19 bases between them. DNA of the CDR3: TGTGCCAGCAGTTTCGGACACGCGGCTGGTGGAGATACGCAGTATTTT. Protein: CASSFGHAAGGDTQYF.

This CDR3 is CASSKAHLLLTRTRGSSQPQHF. CDR3 bases: TGTGCCAGCAGCAAAGCGCACCTCCTATTGACTCGGACTCGGGGTAGTAGTCAGCCCCAGCATTTT. This chain links TRBV21-1 with TRBJ1-5. TRBV21-1 is noted as a pseudogene. CDR3 size: 22 residues.

Note on this clone: Other nucleotide sequences from this sample produce the same CDR3. The chain couples TRBV19 to TRBJ2-2, with D unclear. There are 12 residues in the CDR3. V was cut by 1 base and J by 7 bases, with 4 bases left in between. Germline V gives CDR1 LNHDA, CDR2 SQIVND (reference sequence). For the CDR3, the DNA is TGTGCCAGTAGTATAGGAAGCGGGGAGCTGTTTTTT. As protein: CASSIGSGELFF.

CDR3 amino acids: CASSLYSGVITEAFF. Written as DNA, the CDR3 is TGTGCCAGCAGTTTATATTCGGGAGTTATCACTGAAGCTTTCTTT. V gene TRBV27 combines with J gene TRBJ1-1; D gene unclear. The CDR3 has 15 residues. V was trimmed by 1 base and J by 4 bases, leaving 13 bases between them. Germline values: CDR1 MNHEY, CDR2 SMNVEV (reference sequence).

The CDR3 nucleotides read TGCAGCGTTGTCCGGAAATCCTACAATGAGCAGTTCTTC. It encodes CSVVRKSYNEQFF. The chain combines TRBV29-1 with TRBJ2-1; D remains ambiguous. Trimming took 4 bases from V and 1 from J, leaving 8 bases between them. This CDR3 contains 13 residues. Per germline, CDR1 SQVTM and CDR2 ANQGSEA.

The chain carries TRBV11-2 and TRBJ2-7; the D is unclear. Germline V gene lookup returns CDR1 SGHAT and CDR2 FQNNGV. Trimming took off 3 bases at V and 2 bases at J, with 11 bases between the two ends. The CDR3 is 14 residues long. Written as DNA, the CDR3 is TGTGCCAGCAGCTTCGGGCCCCCGCCCTACGAGCAGTACTTC. It translates to CASSFGPPPYEQYF.

The V and J genes are TRBV30 and TRBJ1-4; the match to TRBD1 covers 8 bases. With 3 bases clipped from V and 6 bases from J, the junction kept 9 bases outside the gene matches. The CDR3 consists of 15 residues. Germline lookup yields CDR1 GTSNPN and CDR2 SVGIG (reference sequence). The CDR3 sequence is CAWSAYRGLYEKLFF. CDR3 sequence (DNA): TGTGCCTGGAGCGCATACAGGGGGTTGTATGAAAAACTGTTTTTT.

The V call is TRBV25-1, the J call TRBJ2-7; TRBD1 agrees at 8 bases. CDR1 and CDR2 (germline): MGHDK, SYGVNS. V shed 4 bases and J 7 bases; nucleotides not matched to a gene: 6. The CDR3 sequence is 13 residues long. The CDR3 DNA reads TGTGCCAGCAGTGCGGGACAGGTTCTGGAGCAGTACTTC. It translates to CASSAGQVLEQYF.

The rearrangement links TRBV19 to TRBJ2-3; 7 bases align to TRBD2. The J segment lost 2 bases and the V segment lost 8 bases, leaving 13 bases of the junction unmatched. Germline CDR1 is LNHDA and CDR2 is SQIVND (reference sequence). This CDR3 spans 16 amino acids. For the CDR3, the DNA is TGTGCCAGTTCGATCCTCCCTAGCGGACTCACAGATACGCAGTATTTT. This translates into CASSILPSGLTDTQYF.

This clone was counted a single time. CDR3 sequence: CASSLGAGSLYEQYF. Here the CDR3 DNA reads TGTGCCAGCAGCTTGGGGGCAGGATCCCTCTACGAGCAGTACTTC. The chain couples TRBV5-4 to TRBJ2-7; D remains unclear. The V end was cut by 0 bases, the J end by 3 bases, with 13 bases between. The CDR3 is made up of 15 amino acids. Germline V lookup: CDR1 SGHNT, CDR2 YYREEE (reference sequence).